Detailed here is one T cell receptor (beta chain). Antigen: not known. The CDR3 runs to 14 residues. V was trimmed by 3 bases and J by 5 bases, leaving 14 bases between them. Per the germline V gene, CDR1 is LGHDT and CDR2 is YNNKEL (reference sequence). The sample comes from a study of T cell responses to AZD1222 COVID-19 vaccine. The study, taken as a whole, reports: Donors in the cohort were predominantly white British and more often female, and clonal diversity was possibly underestimated. Once two AZD1222 doses were given, Spike-specific TCR breadth and depth went up.

Clones were sequenced by immunoSEQ multiplex PCR, and TCRdb holds only the in-frame ones, with some missing. The table has roughly 99,000 clones, around nine tenths seen once. V usage is TRBV3-1 (or the pseudogene TRBV3-2) and J usage is TRBJ2-7; D might be TRBD2 (5 bases). The receptor was derived from an adult who received the AZD1222 COVID-19 vaccine. Sequences were derived from peripheral blood, sampled 28 days after the second AZD1222 dose. This CDR3 reads CASSQRAVRNEQYF. The CDR3 DNA follows: TGTGCCAGCAGCCAGAGGGCAGTGAGGAACGAGCAGTACTTC.